One and the same sample provided the 29 T cell receptor beta chains below, sequenced in a study of T cell changes during pregnancy in multiple sclerosis. The protocol was immunoSEQ multiplex PCR, while the TCRdb copy is restricted to in-frame clones and leaves out a portion. This sample carries 85,000 to 100,000 clones, 75% to 95% of them seen once, and the ten largest clones take around 1%. The sample in question was peripheral blood, obtained before pregnancy. These receptors originate from a female donor with multiple sclerosis, enrolled in a pregnancy study.

This chain connects TRBV6-5 to TRBJ2-1; TRBD1 is a possible D gene (5 bases). This CDR3 has 15 residues. In germline, CDR1 is MNHEY, CDR2 SVGAGI. Deletions cut 5 bases from V and 3 bases from J, with 14 bases between. The CDR3 nucleotides are TGTGCCAGCAGTCGAACAGGTACCATCTACAATGAGCAGTTCTTC. Its protein is CASSRTGTIYNEQFF.

The rearrangement joins TRBV7-2 to TRBJ2-1, with D tentatively TRBD2 (6 bases). Germline V CDR1 and CDR2: SGHTA, FQGNSA. This CDR3 is built from 15 residues. V lost 4 bases and J 11 bases, leaving 21 bases between the germline ends. CDR3 protein: CASSSAGSGTMKQFF. The CDR3, as DNA: TGTGCCAGCAGCTCCGCTGGTAGCGGTACAATGAAGCAGTTCTTC.

V usage is TRBV6-5 and J usage is TRBJ2-1; D not certain. Germline CDR1 is MNHEY and CDR2 is SVGAGI. The V gene lost 4 bases and the J gene lost 2 bases, with 12 bases spanning the gap. The CDR3 runs to 15 residues. Here the CDR3 DNA reads TGTGCCAGCAGTTTCTCGCGGCTAGCCTACAATGAGCAGTTCTTC. As protein: CASSFSRLAYNEQFF.

This clone is categorized as medium-sized. V is TRBV30 and J is TRBJ2-1; a weak D match, TRBD2 (6 bases). Between the trimmed V and J ends, which lost 0 bases and 4 bases, there was a span of 22 bases. The CDR3 length is 18 residues. Germline values: CDR1 GTSNPN, CDR2 SVGIG (reference sequence). The CDR3 loop reads CAWSVRWVRDGAYNEQFF. DNA of the CDR3: TGTGCCTGGAGTGTACGATGGGTGCGGGACGGAGCATACAATGAGCAGTTCTTC. The whole variable domain, remainder taken from reference TRBV30 and TRBJ2-1, is SQTIHQWPATLVQPVGSPLSLECTVEGTSNPNLYWYRQAAGRGLQLLFYSVGIGQISSEVPQNLSASRPQDRQFILSSKKLLLSDSGFYLCAWSVRWVRDGAYNEQFFGPGTRLTVL.

V usage is TRBV28 and J usage is TRBJ2-7; D may be TRBD1 (5 bases). Germline assignment: CDR1 MDHEN and CDR2 SYDVKM. This CDR3 is 11 amino acids long. The germline V and J ends were trimmed by 8 bases and 4 bases, with 9 bases remaining between them. The CDR3 DNA reads TGTGCCAGCCACACAGGATACGAGCAGTACTTC. Its protein product is CASHTGYEQYF. The whole variable domain, remainder taken from reference TRBV28 and TRBJ2-7, is DVKVTQSSRYLVKRTGEKVFLECVQDMDHENMFWYRQDPGLGLRLIYFSYDVKMKEKGDIPEGYSVSREKKERFSLILESASTNQTSMYLCASHTGYEQYFGPGTRLTVT.

This clone was seen once. The chain links TRBV6-6 to TRBJ1-1; a weak D match, TRBD1 (5 bases). The CDR3 is made up of 13 amino acids. In germline, CDR1 is MNHNY, CDR2 SVGAGI (reference sequence). V lost 7 bases, J lost 0 bases, and 9 bases lay in between. Written as DNA, the CDR3 is TGTGCCAGCAAGTCACAGGTGAACACTGAAGCTTTCTTT. As protein: CASKSQVNTEAFF.

This clone was found a few times. V and J are TRBV19 and TRBJ1-5, with D maybe TRBD1 (5 bases). The CDR3 runs to 15 residues. From germline, CDR1 is LNHDA and CDR2 SQIVND (reference sequence). V gave up 4 bases and J gave up 1 base, with 11 bases separating them. This chain's CDR3 is CASSNQGWSNQPQHF. The CDR3 region has the DNA TGTGCCAGTAGTAACCAGGGATGGAGCAATCAGCCCCAGCATTTT.

This chain connects TRBV7-6 to TRBJ1-5; the D is unclear. The germline V and J ends were trimmed by 5 bases and 3 bases, with 11 bases remaining between them. CDR1 and CDR2 from the germline V gene are SGHVS and FNYEAQ. This CDR3 comprises 14 residues. CDR3 coding DNA: TGTGCCAGCAGCCTAGACAACAACAATCAGCCCCAGCATTTT. Translating it yields CASSLDNNNQPQHF.

The sample holds a few counts of this clone. The gene calls are TRBV18 and TRBJ2-1; 8 bases are a match to TRBD2. This CDR3 has 15 residues. Germline V gene data show CDR1 as KGHSH and CDR2 as LQKENI. V trimming: 3 bases; J trimming: 0 bases; junction bases outside the gene matches: 1. This chain's CDR3 is CASSPAGGSYNEQFF. The CDR3 DNA reads as TGTGCCAGCTCACCGGCGGGAGGCTCCTACAATGAGCAGTTCTTC.

CDR3 residues: CASSQASQGYEQYF. In DNA, the CDR3 is TGCGCCAGCAGCCAGGCCTCCCAAGGATACGAGCAGTACTTC. This rearrangement joins TRBV5-1 to TRBJ2-7, with D unclear. V lost 4 bases and J 4 bases, leaving 15 bases between the germline ends. Germline lookup yields CDR1 SGHRS and CDR2 YFSETQ. This CDR3 contains 14 residues.

J is TRBJ2-7 and V is TRBV28, with D maybe TRBD1 (6 bases). With 8 bases removed from V and 1 base from J, the gap between germline ends came to 9 bases. CDR3 length: 12 amino acids. Germline V CDR1 and CDR2: MDHEN, SYDVKM. CDR3 sequence: CASGGGSYEQYF. CDR3 sequence (DNA): TGTGCCAGCGGGGGCGGATCCTACGAGCAGTACTTC.

The chain carries TRBV7-9 and TRBJ1-2; unclear D gene. V dropped 0 bases and J dropped 5 bases, with 10 bases sitting between them. The CDR3 has 14 residues. CDR1 is SEHNR and CDR2 is FQNEAQ in the germline V gene (reference sequence). This CDR3 reads CASSLASWAYGYTF. The DNA of the CDR3 is TGTGCCAGCAGCTTAGCCAGTTGGGCGTATGGCTACACCTTC.

The chain has TRBV7-9 and TRBJ1-2; the D is unclear. CDR3 length: 14 amino acids. CDR1 and CDR2 from the germline V gene are SEHNR and FQNEAQ (reference sequence). V dropped 5 bases and J dropped 3 bases, with 13 bases sitting between them. The CDR3 region is CASSTMERHYGYTF. The CDR3 DNA reads TGTGCCAGCAGCACGATGGAGCGCCACTATGGCTACACCTTC.

The rearrangement links TRBV28 to TRBJ2-3, with 13 bases matching TRBD2. V shed 2 bases, J shed 4 bases, and the junction held 6 bases outside the gene matches. The CDR3 has 17 residues. Germline V gene data show CDR1 as MDHEN and CDR2 as SYDVKM. CDR3 DNA: TGTGCCAGCAGTTTACCTCGGACTAGCGGGGGATCAGATACGCAGTATTTT. Protein sequence: CASSLPRTSGGSDTQYF.

V is TRBV27 and J is TRBJ2-5; 9 bases line up with TRBD1. The ends lost 5 bases at V and 6 bases at J; junction bases unmatched: 7. This CDR3 is built from 14 residues. CDR1 is MNHEY, CDR2 SMNVEV, per germline (reference sequence). CDR3 amino acids: CASSVDRGSKTQYF. The CDR3 nucleotides read TGTGCCAGCAGTGTCGACAGGGGGTCGAAGACCCAGTACTTC.

This chain joins TRBV11-2 and TRBJ1-1, with a tentative D call TRBD1 (6 bases). The CDR3 consists of 15 residues. The germline V gene encodes CDR1 SGHAT and CDR2 FQNNGV. With 6 bases removed from V and 1 base from J, the gap between germline ends came to 15 bases. The CDR3 DNA reads TGTGCCAGCAGTCCTGCGGGGGCTGGGAACACTGAAGCTTTCTTT. It translates to CASSPAGAGNTEAFF.

CDR3 amino acids: CASSLALLNEQYF. CDR3 DNA: TGTGCCAGCAGCTTAGCGTTATTAAACGAGCAGTACTTC. The chain carries TRBV7-6 and TRBJ2-7, with unresolved D. The CDR3 runs to 13 residues. The germline CDR1 and CDR2 sequences are SGHVS and FNYEAQ. V gave up 0 bases and J gave up 5 bases, with 8 bases separating them.

The chain combines TRBV7-3 with TRBJ2-1; TRBD2 aligns across 11 bases. J gave up 1 base and V 0 bases, and 5 bases lay outside the gene matches. The germline V gene has CDR1 SGHTA and CDR2 FQGTGA. CDR3 size: 18 residues. CDR3 protein: CASSLTLRTSGSYNEQFF. The CDR3 bases are TGTGCCAGCAGCTTAACGTTGAGGACTAGCGGGTCCTACAATGAGCAGTTCTTC. Supplemented by reference TRBV7-3 and TRBJ2-1, the full variable domain reads GAGVSQTPSNKVTEKGKYVELRCDPISGHTALYWYRQSLGQGPEFLIYFQGTGAADDSGLPNDRFFAVRPEGSVSTLKIQRTERGDSAVYLCASSLTLRTSGSYNEQFFGPGTRLTVL.

This chain joins TRBV18 and TRBJ1-1; 7 bases map to TRBD1. This CDR3 spans 15 amino acids. Trimming cost V 6 bases and J 0 bases; bases outside gene matches: 7. CDR1 is KGHSH and CDR2 is LQKENI in the germline V gene. CDR3 DNA sequence: TGTGCCAGCTCGCCCGGGACAGCCTTGAACACTGAAGCTTTCTTT. Amino acids: CASSPGTALNTEAFF.

The genes are TRBV13 and TRBJ2-2; the match to TRBD1 covers 9 bases. Germline CDR1 reads PRHDT; CDR2 reads FYEKMQ (reference sequence). The CDR3 extends over 16 amino acids. J was trimmed by 5 bases and V by 5 bases; bases with no gene match: 9. The CDR3 sequence: CASSLGDRVGTGELFF. The DNA of the CDR3 is TGTGCCAGCAGCCTTGGGGACAGGGTCGGAACCGGGGAGCTGTTTTTT.

V gene TRBV9 combines with J gene TRBJ2-7, with TRBD1 identical over 9 bases. This CDR3 has 16 residues. V trimming: 0 bases; J trimming: 4 bases; junction bases outside the gene matches: 8. Germline-derived CDR1 and CDR2 are SGDLS and YYNGEE. In DNA form, the CDR3 reads TGTGCCAGCAGCGTAGCTGGAACAGGGGGCCTTTACGAGCAGTACTTC. The encoded protein is CASSVAGTGGLYEQYF.

This chain uses TRBV20-1 with TRBJ1-6; D not certain. The germline V gene has CDR1 DFQATT and CDR2 SNEGSKA (reference sequence). V lost 5 bases to trimming and J lost 15 bases, with 14 bases between them. CDR3 size: 11 residues. DNA of the CDR3: TGCAGTGCTTCCCGATCGGGATTCCTCCACTTT. This translates into CSASRSGFLHF.

The chain employs TRBV5-1 and TRBJ1-2, with TRBD1 identical over 10 bases. The CDR3 has 14 amino acids. With V trimmed by 4 bases and J by 8 bases, 8 bases remained unmatched. CDR1 is SGHRS and CDR2 is YFSETQ in the germline V gene. CDR3: CASSRDRGSEGYTF. The CDR3 DNA sequence: TGCGCCAGCAGCCGGGACAGGGGTTCGGAAGGCTACACCTTC.

This chain connects TRBV30 to TRBJ1-2; 9 nucleotides line up with TRBD1. The CDR3 runs to 13 residues. CDR1 is GTSNPN, CDR2 SVGIG, per germline (reference sequence). V shed 0 bases, J shed 8 bases, and the junction held 4 bases outside the gene matches. CDR3 bases: TGTGCCTGGAGTGTCGGGACAGGGAACGGCTACACCTTC. As protein: CAWSVGTGNGYTF. Full variable domain (rest looked up from reference TRBV30 and TRBJ1-2): SQTIHQWPATLVQPVGSPLSLECTVEGTSNPNLYWYRQAAGRGLQLLFYSVGIGQISSEVPQNLSASRPQDRQFILSSKKLLLSDSGFYLCAWSVGTGNGYTFGSGTRLTVV.

The chain links TRBV18 to TRBJ1-2; D remains unclear. The CDR3 has 14 residues. From germline, CDR1 is KGHSH and CDR2 LQKENI. Trimming removed 6 bases from V and 4 bases from J, with 15 bases in between. The chain's CDR3 is CASSREGKGYGYTF. In DNA, the CDR3 is TGTGCCAGCTCCCGGGAGGGAAAGGGCTATGGCTACACCTTC.

The genes are TRBV29-1 and TRBJ1-4; 9 positions match TRBD1. Trimming removed 7 bases from V and 4 bases from J; junction bases left unmatched: 7. Germline V CDR1 and CDR2: SQVTM, ANQGSEA. The CDR3 consists of 14 residues. CDR3 in amino acids: CSAGQGIGNEKLFF. In DNA form, the CDR3 reads TGCAGCGCCGGACAGGGGATCGGTAATGAAAAACTGTTTTTT.

The genes are TRBV5-1 and TRBJ2-5, with D maybe TRBD1 (5 bases). Germline V gene sequence: CDR1 SGHRS, CDR2 YFSETQ. The length of the CDR3 is 13 residues. The V end was cut by 4 bases, the J end by 4 bases, with 11 bases between. The CDR3 nucleotides read TGCGCCAGCAGCAGGGGCCTGGGAGAGACCCAGTACTTC. Residues: CASSRGLGETQYF.

The rearrangement links TRBV7-9 to TRBJ2-1; no clear D. This CDR3 has 10 amino acids. Germline CDR1 and CDR2: SEHNR and FQNEAQ (reference sequence). Between the trimmed V and J ends, which lost 6 bases and 10 bases, there was a span of 7 bases. The CDR3 region has the DNA TGTGCCAGCAGTCTCGGGGAGCAGTTCTTC. Protein: CASSLGEQFF.

The rearrangement links TRBV27 to TRBJ2-7; 7 bases map to TRBD1. The CDR3 length is 14 residues. Germline CDR1 is MNHEY and CDR2 is SMNVEV (reference sequence). V gave up 3 bases and J gave up 1 base; unmatched junction bases: 3. This CDR3 is CASSLRQGSYEQYF. CDR3 sequence (DNA): TGTGCCAGCAGTTTGCGACAGGGATCCTACGAGCAGTACTTC.